This T cell receptor beta chain is from a study of post-analysis software for immune sequencing data (dated by TCRdb to the mid-2010s). Study-wide context: Disease courses on record covered relapsing-remitting, secondary progressive and progressive-relapsing multiple sclerosis, though some patients had no subtype annotation. Patient repertoires were compared against about a dozen previously published healthy control repertoires from donors aged 6 to 25 years. A subset of samples was prepared in parallel using single-end sample barcoding, then pooled and co-amplified after Illumina adapter ligation. Overall study outcomes, separate from this receptor: Direct clustering with F measure revealed strong co-clustering of samples prepared in the same batch, which led to a batch-effect correction. Significantly higher frequencies in patients than in controls were found for five or six TRBV segments, including TRBV5-6, TRBV5-1 and TRBV20-1. The control group was slightly older than the multiple sclerosis patient group. Multiple sclerosis patients had significantly lower normalized Chao1 diversity than controls, a result that suggests substantial peripheral T-cell clonal expansion.

Including the terminal cysteine and phenylalanine, the CDR3 comprises 14 residues. The CDR3 DNA has 42 bases and is translated from base 1. V drops 6 bases and J drops 2 bases, leaving 14 bases in between. The germline V gene provides CDR1 MNHEY and CDR2 SVGEGT. Only one count was recorded for this clonotype. Its target antigen remains unknown. Base qualities are not recorded, but no much larger clone differs from it by a single base. TCR beta repertoires were profiled from peripheral blood of 13 young patients with multiple sclerosis to demonstrate the VDJtools post-analysis software. Multiple sclerosis patients were children and adolescents aged 6 to 15 years. The method behind the library was PCR. Sequencing relied on an Illumina HiSeq 2500. To reduce PCR and sequencing biases, unique molecular identifiers were built into the TCR beta cDNA libraries. Per 1 to 10 million input T cells, some 500,000 cDNA molecules were obtained, such that each molecule approximated one T cell. The patient libraries were prepared and sequenced with the same protocol used for the earlier healthy control dataset. Within a given batch, samples were prepared together, multiplexed and sequenced on the same HiSeq lane. The authors processed their data as follows. Raw barcoded reads were processed with MIGEC, and single-read molecular identifier groups were discarded before consensus assembly and CDR3 extraction. VDJtools was used for post-analysis of the clonotype tables, and diversity was normalized by down-sampling every dataset to the size of the smallest sample. In repertoire overlap clustering, CDR3 amino acid sequences, but not nucleotide sequences, were matched to correct batch-related cross-sample contamination. TCRdb reran the public reads through fastp at Q25 and MiXCR, keeping productive beta chains. Each entry merges the rows of one CDR3 protein and shows their most common DNA and genes. TCRdb, not the authors, supplied the V and J calls. The sample table contains around 710,000 distinct CDR3 sequences; only one count was recorded for more than 45% of them. Together, the top ten hold 4% to 5% of the sample.

Sequenced: blood. The origin of this receptor is a girl aged 10-17 years with multiple sclerosis. The sequence joins TRBV6-2 or TRBV6-3 to TRBJ2-7; the D gene is perhaps TRBD1, on 5 matching bases. The nucleotide sequence reads as follows: TGTGCCAGCAGGCCCCAGGGATATCCCTACGAGCAGTACTTC. Its protein reads: CASRPQGYPYEQYF.